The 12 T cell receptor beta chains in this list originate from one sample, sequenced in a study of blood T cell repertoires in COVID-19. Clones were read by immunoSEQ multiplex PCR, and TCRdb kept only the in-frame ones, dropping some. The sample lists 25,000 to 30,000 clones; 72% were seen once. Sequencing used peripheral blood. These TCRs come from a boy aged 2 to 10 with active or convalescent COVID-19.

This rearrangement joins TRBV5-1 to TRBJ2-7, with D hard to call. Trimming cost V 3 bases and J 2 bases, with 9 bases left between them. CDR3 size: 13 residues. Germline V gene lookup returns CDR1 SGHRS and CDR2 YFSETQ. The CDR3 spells CASSYGGTYEQYF. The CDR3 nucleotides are TGCGCCAGCAGCTACGGCGGAACCTACGAGCAGTACTTC.

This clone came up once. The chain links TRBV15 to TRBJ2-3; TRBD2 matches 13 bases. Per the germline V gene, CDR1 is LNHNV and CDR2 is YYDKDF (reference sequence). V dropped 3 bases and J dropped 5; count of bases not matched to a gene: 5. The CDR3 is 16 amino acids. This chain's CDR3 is CATSRGTSGILDTQYF. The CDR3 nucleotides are TGTGCCACCAGCAGGGGGACTAGCGGGATCTTAGATACGCAGTATTTT.

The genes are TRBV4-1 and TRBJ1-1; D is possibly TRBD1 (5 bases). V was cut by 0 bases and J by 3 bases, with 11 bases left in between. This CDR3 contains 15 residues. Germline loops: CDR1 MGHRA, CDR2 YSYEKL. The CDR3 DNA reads TGCGCCAGCAGCCAAGAGGGGGGGACCTACACTGAAGCTTTCTTT. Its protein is CASSQEGGTYTEAFF.

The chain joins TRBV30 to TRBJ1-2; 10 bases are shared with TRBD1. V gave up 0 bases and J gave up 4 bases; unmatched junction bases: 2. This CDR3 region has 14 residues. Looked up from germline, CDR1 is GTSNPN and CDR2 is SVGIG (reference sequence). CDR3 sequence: CAWSVGTGAYGYTF. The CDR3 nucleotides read TGTGCCTGGAGTGTTGGGACAGGGGCCTATGGCTACACCTTC.

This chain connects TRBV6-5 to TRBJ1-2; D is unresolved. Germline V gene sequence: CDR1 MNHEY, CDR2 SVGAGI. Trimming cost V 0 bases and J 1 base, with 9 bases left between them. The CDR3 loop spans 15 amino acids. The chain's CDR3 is CASSYSGASNYGYTF. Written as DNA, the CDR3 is TGTGCCAGCAGTTACTCGGGAGCAAGTAACTATGGCTACACCTTC.

CDR3 nucleotide sequence: TGTGCCACGACCCCGGGACAGGGGCAAGTACGTCGTACTGAAGCTTTCTTT. Translated, it gives CATTPGQGQVRRTEAFF. The chain has TRBV10-3 and TRBJ1-1; the match to TRBD1 covers 10 bases. The CDR3 is made up of 17 amino acids. Germline assignment: CDR1 ENHRY and CDR2 SYGVKD. V trimming: 10 bases; J trimming: 5 bases; junction bases outside the gene matches: 19.

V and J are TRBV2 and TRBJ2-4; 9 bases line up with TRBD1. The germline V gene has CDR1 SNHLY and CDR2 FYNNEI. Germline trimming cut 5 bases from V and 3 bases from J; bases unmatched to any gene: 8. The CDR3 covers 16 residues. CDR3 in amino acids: CASSSGTGLDKNIQYF. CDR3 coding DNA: TGTGCCAGCAGTTCGGGGACAGGGTTGGACAAAAACATTCAGTACTTC.

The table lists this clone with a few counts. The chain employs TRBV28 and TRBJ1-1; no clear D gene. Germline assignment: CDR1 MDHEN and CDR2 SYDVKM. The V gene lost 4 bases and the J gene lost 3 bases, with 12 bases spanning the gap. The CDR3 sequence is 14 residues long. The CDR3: CASSSGAAYTEAFF. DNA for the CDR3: TGTGCCAGCAGTTCGGGTGCCGCTTACACTGAAGCTTTCTTT.

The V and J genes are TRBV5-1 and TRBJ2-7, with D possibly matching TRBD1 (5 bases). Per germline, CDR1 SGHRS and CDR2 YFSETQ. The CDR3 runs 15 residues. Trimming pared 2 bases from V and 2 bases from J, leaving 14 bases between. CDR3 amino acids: CASSLGADLPYEQYF. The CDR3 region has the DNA TGCGCCAGCAGCTTAGGGGCAGACCTACCCTACGAGCAGTACTTC. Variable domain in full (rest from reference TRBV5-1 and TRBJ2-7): KAGVTQTPRYLIKTRGQQVTLSCSPISGHRSVSWYQQTPGQGLQFLFEYFSETQRNKGNFPGRFSGRQFSNSRSEMNVSTLELGDSALYLCASSLGADLPYEQYFGPGTRLTVT.

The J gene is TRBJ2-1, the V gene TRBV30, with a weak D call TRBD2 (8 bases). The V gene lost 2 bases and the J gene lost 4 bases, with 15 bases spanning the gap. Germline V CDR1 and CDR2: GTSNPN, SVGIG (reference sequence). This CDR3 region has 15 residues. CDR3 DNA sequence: TGTGCCTGGAGTCGCCGGGGGGGACAGTACAATGAGCAGTTCTTC. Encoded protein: CAWSRRGGQYNEQFF.

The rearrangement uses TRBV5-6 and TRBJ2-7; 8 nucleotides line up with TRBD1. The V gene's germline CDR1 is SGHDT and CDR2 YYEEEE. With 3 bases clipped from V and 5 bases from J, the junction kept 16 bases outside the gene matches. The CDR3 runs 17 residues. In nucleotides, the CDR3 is TGTGCCAGCAGCTCCTCCCGAAGGACAGGGTCCCCTAACGAGCAGTACTTC. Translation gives CASSSSRRTGSPNEQYF.

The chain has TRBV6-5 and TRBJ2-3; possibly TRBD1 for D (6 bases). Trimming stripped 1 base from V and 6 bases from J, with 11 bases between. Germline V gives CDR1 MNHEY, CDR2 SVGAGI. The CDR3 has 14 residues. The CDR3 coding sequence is TGTGCCAGCAGTTACTTGGGGGCGGGCGATACGCAGTATTTT. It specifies CASSYLGAGDTQYF.